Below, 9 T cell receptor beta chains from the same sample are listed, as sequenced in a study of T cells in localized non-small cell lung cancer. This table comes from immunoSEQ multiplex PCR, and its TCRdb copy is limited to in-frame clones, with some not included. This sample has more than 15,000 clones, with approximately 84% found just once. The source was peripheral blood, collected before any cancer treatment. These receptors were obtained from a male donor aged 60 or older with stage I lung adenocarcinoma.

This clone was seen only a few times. CDR3 amino acids: CASSLEGRQYTDTQYF. The CDR3 DNA reads as TGTGCCAGCAGCTTAGAAGGTCGACAGTACACAGATACGCAGTATTTT. The chain carries TRBV11-2 and TRBJ2-3; TRBD1 is a possible D gene (5 bases). With 0 bases removed from V and 2 bases from J, the gap between germline ends came to 12 bases. The germline CDR1 and CDR2 sequences are SGHAT and FQNNGV. CDR3 size: 16 residues. Based on the CDR3 plus reference TRBV11-2 and TRBJ2-3, the full variable domain is EAGVAQSPRYKIIEKRQSVAFWCNPISGHATLYWYQQILGQGPKLLIQFQNNGVVDDSQLPKDRFSAERLKGVDSTLKIQPAKLEDSAVYLCASSLEGRQYTDTQYFGPGTRLTVL.

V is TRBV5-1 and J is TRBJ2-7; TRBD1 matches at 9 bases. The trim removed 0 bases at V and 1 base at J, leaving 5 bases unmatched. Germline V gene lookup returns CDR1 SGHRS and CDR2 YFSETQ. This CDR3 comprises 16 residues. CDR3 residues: CASSLAGTGTSYEQYF. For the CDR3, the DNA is TGCGCCAGCAGCTTGGCCGGGACAGGGACGTCCTACGAGCAGTACTTC. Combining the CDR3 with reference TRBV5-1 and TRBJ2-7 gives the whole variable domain KAGVTQTPRYLIKTRGQQVTLSCSPISGHRSVSWYQQTPGQGLQFLFEYFSETQRNKGNFPGRFSGRQFSNSRSEMNVSTLELGDSALYLCASSLAGTGTSYEQYFGPGTRLTVT.

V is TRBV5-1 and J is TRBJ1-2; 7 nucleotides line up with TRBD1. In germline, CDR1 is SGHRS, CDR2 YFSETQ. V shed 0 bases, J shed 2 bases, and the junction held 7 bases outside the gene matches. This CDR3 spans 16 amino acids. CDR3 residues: CASSLGSTGANYGYTF. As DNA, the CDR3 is TGCGCCAGCAGCTTGGGATCCACAGGGGCCAACTATGGCTACACCTTC.

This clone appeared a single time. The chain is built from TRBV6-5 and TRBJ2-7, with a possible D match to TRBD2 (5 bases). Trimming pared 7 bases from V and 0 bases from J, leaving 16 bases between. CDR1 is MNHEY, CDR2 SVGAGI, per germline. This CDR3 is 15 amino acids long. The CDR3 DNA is TGTGCCAGCACCCAAGTCGGGATTCTCTCCTACGAGCAGTACTTC. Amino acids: CASTQVGILSYEQYF.

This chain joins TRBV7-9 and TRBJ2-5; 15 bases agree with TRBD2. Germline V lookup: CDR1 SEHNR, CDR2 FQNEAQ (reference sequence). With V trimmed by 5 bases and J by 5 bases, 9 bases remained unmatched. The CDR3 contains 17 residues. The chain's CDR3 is CASSPGTSGGHDETQYF. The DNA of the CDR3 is TGTGCCAGCAGCCCTGGGACTAGCGGGGGGCATGACGAGACCCAGTACTTC.

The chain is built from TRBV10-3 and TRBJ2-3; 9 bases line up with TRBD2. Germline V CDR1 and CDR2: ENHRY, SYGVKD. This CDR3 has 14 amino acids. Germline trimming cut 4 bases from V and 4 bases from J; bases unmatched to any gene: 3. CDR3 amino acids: CAISVGGGADTQYF. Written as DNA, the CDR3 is TGTGCCATCAGTGTGGGCGGGGGGGCAGATACGCAGTATTTT.

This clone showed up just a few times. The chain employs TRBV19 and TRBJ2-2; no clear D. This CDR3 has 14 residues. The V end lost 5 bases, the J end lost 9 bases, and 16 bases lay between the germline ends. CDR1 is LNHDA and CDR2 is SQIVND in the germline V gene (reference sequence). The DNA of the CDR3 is TGTGCCAGTAGTGCCCGGCAGGCTCATAGGGAGCTGTTTTTT. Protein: CASSARQAHRELFF.

Here the CDR3 reads CASSPLITSREQFF. CDR3 nucleotides: TGTGCCAGCTCACCACTTATCACCAGCAGGGAGCAGTTCTTC. The chain is built from TRBV18 and TRBJ2-1; D is unresolved. V was trimmed by 1 base and J by 10 bases, leaving 14 bases between them. CDR1 is KGHSH, CDR2 LQKENI, per germline. CDR3 length: 14 amino acids.

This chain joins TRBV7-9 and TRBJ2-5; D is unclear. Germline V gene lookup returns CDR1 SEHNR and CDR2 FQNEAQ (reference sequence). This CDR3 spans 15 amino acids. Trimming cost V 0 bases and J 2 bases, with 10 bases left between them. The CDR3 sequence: CASSLASTAQETQYF. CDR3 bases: TGTGCCAGCAGCTTAGCGTCCACAGCTCAAGAGACCCAGTACTTC. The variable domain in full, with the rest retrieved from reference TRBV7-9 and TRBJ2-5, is DTGVSQNPRHKITKRGQNVTFRCDPISEHNRLYWYRQTLGQGPEFLTYFQNEAQLEKSRLLSDRFSAERPKGSFSTLEIQRTEQGDSAMYLCASSLASTAQETQYFGPGTRLLVL.